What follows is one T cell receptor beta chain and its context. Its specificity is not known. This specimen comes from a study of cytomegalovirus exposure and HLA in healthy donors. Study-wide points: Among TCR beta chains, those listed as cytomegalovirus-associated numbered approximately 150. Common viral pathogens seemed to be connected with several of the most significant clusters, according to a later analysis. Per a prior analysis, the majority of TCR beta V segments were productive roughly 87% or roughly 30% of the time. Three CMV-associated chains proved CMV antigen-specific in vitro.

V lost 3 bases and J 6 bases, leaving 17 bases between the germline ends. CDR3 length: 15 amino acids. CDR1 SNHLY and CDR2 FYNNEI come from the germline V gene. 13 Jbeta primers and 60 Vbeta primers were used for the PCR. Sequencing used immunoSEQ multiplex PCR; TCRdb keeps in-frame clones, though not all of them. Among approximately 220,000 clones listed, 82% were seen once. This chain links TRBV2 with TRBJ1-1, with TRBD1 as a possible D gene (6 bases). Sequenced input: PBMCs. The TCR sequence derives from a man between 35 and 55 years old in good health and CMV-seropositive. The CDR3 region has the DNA TGTGCCAGCAGTGATTACGGGATGGGGGCTGCTGAAGCTTTCTTT. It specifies CASSDYGMGAAEAFF. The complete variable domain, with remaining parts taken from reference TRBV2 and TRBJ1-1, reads EPEVTQTPSHQVTQMGQEVILRCVPISNHLYFYWYRQILGQKVEFLVSFYNNEISEKSEIFDDQFSVERPDGSNFTLKIRSTKLEDSAMYFCASSDYGMGAAEAFFGQGTRLTVV.